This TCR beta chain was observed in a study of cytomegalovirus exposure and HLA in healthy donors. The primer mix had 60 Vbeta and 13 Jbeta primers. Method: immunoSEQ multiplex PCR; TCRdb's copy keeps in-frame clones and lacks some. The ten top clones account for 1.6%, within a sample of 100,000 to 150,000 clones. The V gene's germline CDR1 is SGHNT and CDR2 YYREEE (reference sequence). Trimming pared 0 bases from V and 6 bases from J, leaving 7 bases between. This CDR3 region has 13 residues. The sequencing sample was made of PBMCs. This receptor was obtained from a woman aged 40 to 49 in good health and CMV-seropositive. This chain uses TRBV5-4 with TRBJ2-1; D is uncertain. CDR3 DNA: TGTGCCAGCAGCTTGGTGTTAGCCAATGAGCAGTTCTTC. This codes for CASSLVLANEQFF.